These T cell receptor beta chains were read from a single sample in a study of siplizumab effects on memory and regulatory T cells. The table came from immunoSEQ multiplex PCR; TCRdb's copy has only in-frame clones and leaves some out. The sample lists some 80,000 clones; 95% were seen once. Sequencing was done on a sample of CD8+ T cells sorted from blood. The receptors were gathered from a human donor in good health. The CDR3 runs from the conserved cysteine through the conserved F or W. A D gene is named only where the DNA matches it firmly. The size of a clone is reported for some rows only, either as once, few or many, or as a class for expanded clones.

V	J	D	size	CDR3	DNA
TRBV27	TRBJ2-1	TRBD2	-	CASDLRGLAINEQFF	TGTGCCAGCGATCTCAGGGGACTAGCCATCAATGAGCAGTTCTTC
TRBV28	TRBJ2-5	-	-	CASRRTAQETQYF	TGTGCCAGCCGACGGACAGCCCAAGAGACCCAGTACTTC
TRBV28	TRBJ2-3	-	-	CASRTPGDTQYF	TGTGCCAGCCGCACCCCCGGAGATACGCAGTATTTT
TRBV13	TRBJ2-7	-	-	CASSKVHYEQYF	TGTGCCAGCAGCAAGGTCCACTACGAGCAGTACTTC
TRBV28	TRBJ1-1	-	-	CASSLGLNTEAFF	TGTGCCAGCAGTTTAGGTTTGAACACTGAAGCTTTCTTT
TRBV30	TRBJ2-7	-	-	CAWTGLRGPYEQYF	TGTGCCTGGACCGGGCTCCGGGGTCCCTACGAGCAGTACTTC
TRBV5-4	TRBJ2-6	-	-	CASSLVGSGANVLTF	TGTGCCAGCAGCTTGGTGGGATCCGGGGCCAACGTCCTGACTTTC
TRBV5-1	TRBJ1-1	-	-	CASRLRQDGTEAFF	TGCGCCAGCAGGTTGAGACAGGATGGGACTGAAGCTTTCTTT
TRBV4-1	TRBJ2-7	-	-	CASSQDSRGLGEQYF	TGCGCCAGCAGCCAAGATTCACGGGGGCTGGGGGAGCAGTACTTC
TRBV7-3	TRBJ2-1	TRBD2	-	CASSSGLAGAYNEQFF	TGTGCCAGCAGCTCGGGACTAGCGGGAGCCTACAATGAGCAGTTCTTC
TRBV5-4	TRBJ2-3	TRBD2	-	CASSLGLAAPLDTQYF	TGTGCCAGCAGCTTGGGCCTAGCGGCTCCTTTGGATACGCAGTATTTT
TRBV11-2	TRBJ2-7	TRBD1	-	CASSSFSLIPGTGNGEQYF	TGTGCCAGCAGCTCCTTCTCTCTGATACCCGGGACAGGGAATGGGGAGCAGTACTTC
TRBV5-6	TRBJ2-7	-	-	CASSLGDPSYEQYF	TGTGCCAGCAGCTTGGGGGACCCTAGTTACGAGCAGTACTTC
TRBV11-2	TRBJ2-7	TRBD2	-	CASSLALERSGMVYEQYF	TGTGCCAGCAGCTTAGCCCTCGAGCGCAGCGGGATGGTGTACGAGCAGTACTTC
TRBV5-1	TRBJ2-5	TRBD2	-	CASFPGLADFYQETQYF	TGCGCCAGCTTCCCGGGACTAGCGGACTTTTACCAAGAGACCCAGTACTTC
TRBV2	TRBJ1-5	TRBD1	-	CASNSFDRAHQPQHF	TGTGCCAGCAATAGTTTTGACAGGGCCCATCAGCCCCAGCATTTT
TRBV7-2	TRBJ2-7	-	-	CASSLDGGGAYEQYF	TGTGCCAGCAGCTTAGACGGAGGGGGCGCGTACGAGCAGTACTTC
TRBV4-1	TRBJ2-7	-	-	CASSLLEGGKYEQYF	TGCGCCAGCAGCCTTCTCGAAGGGGGGAAATACGAGCAGTACTTC
TRBV11-2	TRBJ2-2	-	-	CAGAAIGGGARRPSGELFF	TGTGCCGGCGCAGCGATAGGTGGGGGAGCTAGGAGACCGTCCGGGGAGCTGTTTTTT
TRBV11-2	TRBJ2-3	-	-	CASSLGWRLWETQYF	TGTGCCAGCAGCTTAGGATGGAGATTATGGGAAACGCAGTATTTT
TRBV25-1	TRBJ1-1	-	-	CASRTSENTEAFF	TGTGCCAGCCGCACTTCCGAAAACACTGAAGCTTTCTTT
TRBV4-1	TRBJ2-5	-	-	CASSQVAGEEETQYF	TGCGCCAGCAGCCAAGTAGCAGGGGAAGAAGAGACCCAGTACTTC
TRBV27	TRBJ1-2	-	-	CASSRTENYGYTF	TGTGCCAGCAGTCGGACCGAAAACTATGGCTACACCTTC
TRBV28	TRBJ1-1	-	-	CASSPTRVGQGLGAFF	TGTGCCAGCAGTCCAACCAGGGTAGGCCAGGGCCTGGGAGCTTTCTTT
TRBV6-1	TRBJ2-1	-	-	CASSELGGSYNEQFF	TGTGCCAGCAGTGAATTGGGCGGTTCCTACAATGAGCAGTTCTTC
TRBV19	TRBJ1-5	-	-	CASLNLTSNQPQHF	TGTGCCAGTCTGAACTTGACCAGCAATCAGCCCCAGCATTTT
TRBV19	TRBJ1-5	-	-	CASSIVLTEKNQPQHF	TGTGCCAGTAGTATAGTATTGACAGAAAAAAATCAGCCCCAGCATTTT
TRBV7-9	TRBJ1-1	-	-	CASSPVAGGGTEAFF	TGTGCCAGCAGCCCTGTCGCGGGCGGGGGGACTGAAGCTTTCTTT
TRBV19	TRBJ2-5	TRBD2	once	CASSPRLAGVEETQYF	TGTGCCAGTAGTCCTCGACTAGCGGGAGTGGAAGAGACCCAGTACTTC
TRBV27	TRBJ2-7	-	once	CASSPLGGVGGYEQYF	TGTGCCAGCAGTCCACTTGGTGGGGTGGGGGGCTACGAGCAGTACTTC
TRBV5-1	TRBJ2-6	TRBD1	once	CASSLWQGVKAGANVLTF	TGCGCCAGCAGCTTGTGGCAGGGGGTAAAAGCTGGGGCCAACGTCCTGACTTTC
TRBV11-2	TRBJ2-3	TRBD1	-	CASSLPLRDRGVFGDTQYF	TGTGCCAGCAGTCTACCCTTGAGGGACAGGGGGGTCTTCGGAGATACGCAGTATTTT
TRBV18	TRBJ2-3	-	-	CASSPLDLASGTRVDTQYF	TGTGCCAGCTCACCACTGGATTTAGCGTCAGGCACAAGGGTAGATACGCAGTATTTT
TRBV19	TRBJ1-5	-	-	CASNPLPGANQPQHF	TGTGCCAGTAACCCCCTACCGGGGGCCAATCAGCCCCAGCATTTT
TRBV2	TRBJ2-5	-	-	CASSERRAETQYF	TGTGCCAGCAGTGAGCGGAGGGCAGAGACCCAGTACTTC
TRBV27	TRBJ2-3	-	-	CASSFSGGTNTDTQYF	TGTGCCAGCAGTTTTTCTGGTGGGACCAACACAGATACGCAGTATTTT
TRBV19	TRBJ2-2	TRBD1	-	CASSKRTGNTGELFF	TGTGCCAGTAGTAAACGGACAGGGAACACCGGGGAGCTGTTTTTT
TRBV9	TRBJ2-1	TRBD2	-	CASSTVAGGNNEQFF	TGTGCCAGCAGCACCGTAGCGGGAGGGAACAATGAGCAGTTCTTC
TRBV25-1	TRBJ2-1	-	-	CASRAEEQFF	TGTGCCAGCAGGGCGGAGGAGCAGTTCTTC
TRBV19	TRBJ1-2	TRBD1	-	CASSPGGYGYTF	TGTGCCAGTAGCCCAGGGGGCTATGGCTACACCTTC
TRBV15	TRBJ2-3	TRBD2	-	CATRVAGVRTDTQYF	TGTGCCACCAGAGTAGCGGGGGTTCGCACAGATACGCAGTATTTT
TRBV6-5	TRBJ1-5	-	few	CASRTGGDQPQHF	TGTGCCAGCAGAACGGGTGGGGATCAGCCCCAGCATTTT
TRBV10-3	TRBJ2-1	TRBD1	-	CAISGGDRVDEQFF	TGTGCCATCAGTGGGGGGGACAGGGTGGATGAGCAGTTCTTC
TRBV7-2	TRBJ2-3	-	-	CASSPISTDTQYF	TGTGCCAGCAGCCCCATTAGCACAGATACGCAGTATTTT
TRBV27	TRBJ2-1	TRBD2	-	CASSLSGRALSYNEQFF	TGTGCCAGCAGTTTAAGCGGGAGGGCCCTCTCCTACAATGAGCAGTTCTTC
TRBV5-1	TRBJ1-1	-	-	CASTGLNTEAFF	TGCGCCAGCACGGGACTGAACACTGAAGCTTTCTTT
TRBV10-1	TRBJ2-3	-	-	CASSDSRATDTQYF	TGCGCCAGCAGTGATTCACGGGCCACAGATACGCAGTATTTT
TRBV6-5	TRBJ1-1	-	-	CASSQDPGGRTEAFF	TGTGCCAGCAGTCAGGACCCCGGGGGTAGGACTGAAGCTTTCTTT
TRBV6-5	TRBJ2-1	-	-	CASSYSTSYNEQFF	TGTGCCAGCAGTTACTCGACTTCCTACAATGAGCAGTTCTTC
TRBV7-9	TRBJ2-3	-	once	CASSLLGGTSDTQYF	TGTGCCAGCAGCTTACTCGGCGGTACCTCAGATACGCAGTATTTT
TRBV5-1	TRBJ2-7	-	-	CASSITGSDYEQYF	TGCGCCAGCAGCATCACAGGATCCGACTACGAGCAGTACTTC
TRBV13	TRBJ2-1	TRBD1	-	CASSRGQGGSNEQFF	TGTGCCAGCAGCAGGGGACAGGGGGGGTCCAATGAGCAGTTCTTC
TRBV19	TRBJ2-7	TRBD2	-	CASSAGTRPSEQYF	TGTGCCAGTAGTGCCGGGACTAGGCCCTCCGAGCAGTACTTC
TRBV19	TRBJ2-7	TRBD1	-	CASSMGTGGSGYEQYF	TGTGCCAGTAGTATGGGGACAGGGGGCTCCGGCTACGAGCAGTACTTC
TRBV6-4	TRBJ2-5	-	-	CASTLSEPREQETQYF	TGTGCCAGCACCCTGTCCGAGCCGCGAGAGCAAGAGACCCAGTACTTC
TRBV4-1	TRBJ2-1	TRBD2	once	CASSQSGLAGYNEQFF	TGCGCCAGCAGCCAATCGGGACTAGCGGGATACAATGAGCAGTTCTTC
TRBV4-2	TRBJ2-7	-	-	CASSQDGALGEQYF	TGTGCCAGCAGCCAAGACGGGGCATTGGGGGAGCAGTACTTC
TRBV4-1	TRBJ2-7	-	once	CASSQDPGSGYEQYF	TGCGCCAGCAGCCAAGACCCAGGGTCCGGTTACGAGCAGTACTTC
TRBV5-4	TRBJ2-7	-	-	CASSWGSEQYF	TGTGCCAGCAGTTGGGGTAGCGAGCAGTACTTC
TRBV4-1	TRBJ2-7	-	once	CASSQGGTDNYEQYF	TGCGCCAGCAGCCAAGGCGGGACAGATAACTACGAGCAGTACTTC